The present T cell receptor (beta chain) was sequenced within a study of beta chain features in type 1 diabetes. Broader study findings: A closer apparent resemblance between naive, central memory and Treg TCRB repertoires was seen in patients than in healthy donors. VDJ junctions in type 1 diabetes patients carried more deletions and fewer insertions.

Purities over 95% were achieved in all sorted populations. Germline V lookup: CDR1 SGHTA, CDR2 FQGNSA. With V trimmed by 0 bases and J by 2 bases, 1 base remained unmatched. CDR3 size: 15 residues. To note about this clone: No antigen is known for it.

The sequenced template was cDNA made from the entire isolated RNA. Libraries were prepared by immunoSEQ multiplex PCR; TCRdb keeps only in-frame clonotypes and omits some of them. The sample holds tens of thousands of clones, about 61% seen once. The sequencing sample was made of Tregs from blood. This chain uses TRBV7-2 with TRBJ2-7; TRBD1 matches at 10 bases. This clonotype originated in a woman between 18 and 29 years old in good health. The CDR3 DNA reads as TGTGCCAGCAGCTTAGCTGGGACAGGGGCCTACGAGCAGTACTTC. Amino acid sequence: CASSLAGTGAYEQYF.